What follows is one TCR beta chain and its context. This specimen belongs to a study of shared clonotypes between healthy human individuals. Positive CCR7 selection of CD45RO-negative cells yielded the naive CD8 cells, and terminally differentiated effector memory CD45RA+ cells were excluded. The test was conducted at deep level. The authors' processing: Filtering differed for immunoSEQ, which gave only junction sequences without quality scores. Measured with immunoSEQ multiplex PCR; TCRdb has only the in-frame clones, and not every one. V and J calls plus clone size are reproduced from that table; the DNA served to infer D and trimming. This table holds roughly 2,000,000 clones, around 93% found once. The receptor was isolated from a man aged 18 to 35 in good health. Some clones in this sample may be carry-over from other donors' samples. The sample was naive CD8+ T cells from PBMCs.

DNA for the CDR3: TGTGCCAGCAGTCCCAGAGGAGAGGGTGAAAAACTGTTTTTT. Translated: CASSPRGEGEKLFF. This chain connects TRBV6-5 to TRBJ1-4; D is unclear. Germline assignment: CDR1 MNHEY and CDR2 SVGAGI. The CDR3 is 14 amino acids. Trimming stripped 5 bases from V and 7 bases from J, with 14 bases between.